Shown below are 2 T cell receptor beta chains from a single sample sequenced in a study of high-grade serous ovarian cancer treatment subgroups. Tumor tissue was taken before any definitive surgery or chemotherapy was given. Profiled with immunoSEQ multiplex PCR; TCRdb holds only in-frame clones, not every one. Here the sample spans 25,000 to 30,000 clones, around four fifths being singletons. The source material was tumor tissue. These TCRs come from a human donor with high-grade serous ovarian cancer.

The chain employs TRBV6-1 and TRBJ2-3, with unresolved D. CDR3 length: 13 residues. Germline-derived CDR1 and CDR2 are MNHNS and SASEGT. The ends were cut back, 1 base at V and 8 bases at J, with 10 bases in the middle. The CDR3 DNA is TGTGCCAGCAGTGAAGTTGTTTTACGTACGCAGTATTTT. Protein sequence: CASSEVVLRTQYF.

The chain combines TRBV2 with TRBJ1-4; D call uncertain. The CDR3 loop spans 14 amino acids. Trimming removed 9 bases from V and 8 bases from J, with 19 bases in between. Germline assignment: CDR1 SNHLY and CDR2 FYNNEI. CDR3 protein: CASCAWRGEEKLFF. In DNA, the CDR3 is TGTGCCAGTTGCGCCTGGAGAGGAGAGGAAAAACTGTTTTTT.